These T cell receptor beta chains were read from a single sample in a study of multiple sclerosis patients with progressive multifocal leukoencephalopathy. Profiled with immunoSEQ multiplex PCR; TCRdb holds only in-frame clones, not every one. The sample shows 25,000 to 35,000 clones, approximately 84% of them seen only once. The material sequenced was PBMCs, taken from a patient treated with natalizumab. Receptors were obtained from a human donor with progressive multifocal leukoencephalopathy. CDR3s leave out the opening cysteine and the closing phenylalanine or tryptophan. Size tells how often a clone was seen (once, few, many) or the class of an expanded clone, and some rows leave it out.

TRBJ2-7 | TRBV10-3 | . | AINTGTGGIFSEQY
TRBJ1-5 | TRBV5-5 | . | ASSDRTGPNQPQH
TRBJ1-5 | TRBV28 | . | ASTPWGPDKPQH
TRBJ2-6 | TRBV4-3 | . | ASSQDGQTSGANVLT
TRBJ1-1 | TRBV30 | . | AWGRQFEAF
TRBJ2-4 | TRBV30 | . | AWSAAVDIQY
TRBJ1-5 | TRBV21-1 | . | ASPTRSVDNPQH
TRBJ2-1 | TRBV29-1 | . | SVEGGSNSYNEQF
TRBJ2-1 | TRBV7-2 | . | ASSLLSGKGAVEQF
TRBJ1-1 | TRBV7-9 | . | ASLPGGFTNTEAF
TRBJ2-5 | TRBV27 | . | ASTHHPTAGQY
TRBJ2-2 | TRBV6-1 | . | ASKAELRHGELF
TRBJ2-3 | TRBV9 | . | ASSVNQATDTQY
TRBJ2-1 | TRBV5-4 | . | ASSDLGGANEQF
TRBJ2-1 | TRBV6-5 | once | ASRTGTSNEQF
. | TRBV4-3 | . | ASSEDRAGAYEQY
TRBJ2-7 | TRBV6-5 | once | ASSPRVRLAYEQY
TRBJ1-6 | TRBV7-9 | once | ASSLGGNNSPLH
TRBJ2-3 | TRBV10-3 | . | AISPTEDTQY
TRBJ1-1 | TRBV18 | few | ASSPRESGEAF
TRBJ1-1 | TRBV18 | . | ASSTDWNTEAF
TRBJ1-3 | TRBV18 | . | ASSPFREAGNTIY
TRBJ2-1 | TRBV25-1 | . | ASNEPGLAAYNEQF
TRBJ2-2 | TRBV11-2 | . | ASSWDRVGSGELF
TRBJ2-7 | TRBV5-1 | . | ASSLGPIGSTYEQY
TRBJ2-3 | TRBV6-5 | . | ASGWDTQY
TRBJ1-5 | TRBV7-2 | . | ASSQDSSIQPQH
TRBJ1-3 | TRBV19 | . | ASSYRDIPGNTIY
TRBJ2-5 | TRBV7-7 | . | ASSLGGTGQTQY
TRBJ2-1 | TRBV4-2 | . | ASSQEARSYNEQF
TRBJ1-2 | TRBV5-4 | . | ASSLPPSGYT
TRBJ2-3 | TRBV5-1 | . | ASSPLPGLGPTDTQY
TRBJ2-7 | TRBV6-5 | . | ASRRVGPYEQY
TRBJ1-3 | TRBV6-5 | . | ASSYGPKAGNTIY
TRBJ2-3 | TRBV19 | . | ASREQIVADTQY
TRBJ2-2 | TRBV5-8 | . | ASWQGGTGELF
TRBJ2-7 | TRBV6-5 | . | ASSSRDRGPYEQY
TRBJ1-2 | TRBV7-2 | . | ASSPFSDRGYGYT
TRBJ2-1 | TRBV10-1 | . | ASRARGEQF
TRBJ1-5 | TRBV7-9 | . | ASSLAGTGNQPQH
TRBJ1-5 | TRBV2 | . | ASTFAGAYSNQPQH
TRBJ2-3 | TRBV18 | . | ASSPFRDRESADTQY
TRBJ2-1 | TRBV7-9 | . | ASSISGRVGNEQF
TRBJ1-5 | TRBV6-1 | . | ASSATGTVSNQPQH
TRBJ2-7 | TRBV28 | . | ASRLTEGSQY
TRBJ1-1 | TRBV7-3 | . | ASRKTENTEAF